The present T cell receptor (beta chain) was sequenced within a study of cytomegalovirus exposure and HLA in healthy donors. Study in general: Around 78 million unique TCR sequences came from HLA-typed donors in an early release.

Study-wide results and limits: In a later analysis, parvovirus B19, influenza, CMV and Epstein-Barr virus appeared linked to several top co-occurrence clusters. With later analysis, a missense DCLRE1C variant became linked to TCR beta V- and J-gene trimming. Association of 16,951 TCR beta sequences with HLA alleles was found at 0.05 false discovery rate in a later analysis.

About this clone: Antigen specificity is unknown.

The primer mix had 60 Vbeta and 13 Jbeta primers. Clones were read by immunoSEQ multiplex PCR, and TCRdb kept only the in-frame ones, dropping some. The sample carries under 110,000 clones, roughly 77% recorded once. Germline CDR1 reads MNHEY; CDR2 reads SVGAGI. The CDR3 sequence is 15 residues long. Trimming cost V 7 bases and J 2 bases, with 17 bases left between them. Sequences were obtained from PBMCs. The clonotype originates from a man aged 35-49 years in good health and CMV-seronegative. V gene TRBV6-5 combines with J gene TRBJ1-2; weak D call: TRBD1 (6 bases). The CDR3 loop is CASTPGGGGNYGYTF. CDR3 DNA: TGTGCCAGCACCCCGGGGGGCGGAGGAAACTATGGCTACACCTTC.